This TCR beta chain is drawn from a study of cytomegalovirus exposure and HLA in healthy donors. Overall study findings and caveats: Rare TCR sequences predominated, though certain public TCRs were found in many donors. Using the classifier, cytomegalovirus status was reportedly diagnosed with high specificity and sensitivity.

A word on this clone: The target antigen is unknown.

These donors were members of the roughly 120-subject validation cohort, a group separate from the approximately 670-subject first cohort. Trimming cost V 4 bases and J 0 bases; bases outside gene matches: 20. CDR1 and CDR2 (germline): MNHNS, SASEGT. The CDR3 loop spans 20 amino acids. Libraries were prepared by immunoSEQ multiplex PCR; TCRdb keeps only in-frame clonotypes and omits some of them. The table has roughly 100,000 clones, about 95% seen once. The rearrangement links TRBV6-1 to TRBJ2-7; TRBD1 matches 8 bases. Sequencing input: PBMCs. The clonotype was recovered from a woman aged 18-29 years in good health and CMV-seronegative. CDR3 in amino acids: CASSGERGRQGASYSYEQYF. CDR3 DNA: TGTGCCAGCAGTGGAGAGAGGGGGCGGCAGGGGGCTTCCTACTCCTACGAGCAGTACTTC.